This TCR beta chain is from a study of T cells in women clearing cervical HPV infection. As to this clone: The read stops 3 residues short of the end of the CDR3; the missing end is completed from the germline J gene.

HPV was found by MY09/MY11 PCR and dot-blot genotyping. This table comes from immunoSEQ multiplex PCR, and its TCRdb copy is limited to in-frame clones, with some not included. This repertoire includes about 26,000 clones. The CDR3 contains 15 residues. V gave up 4 bases and J gave up 4 bases; unmatched junction bases: 1. Germline CDR1 SGHTA, CDR2 FQGTGA. The source of this sequence is a woman between 18 and 70 years old with a cervical HPV16 infection that either progressed to CIN3+ or cleared (not recorded which). Material for sequencing was blood buffy coat. The chain combines TRBV7-3 with TRBJ2-3, with 14 bases lining up with TRBD2. The sequenced part of the CDR3 DNA is TGTGCCAGCAGCTCGACTAGCGGGGGGGCAGATACG. Translating gives CASSSTSGGADT. The CDR3, in full, reads CASSSTSGGADTQYF. The variable domain in full, completed from reference TRBV7-3 and TRBJ2-3, reads GAGVSQTPSNKVTEKGKYVELRCDPISGHTALYWYRQSLGQGPEFLIYFQGTGAADDSGLPNDRFFAVRPEGSVSTLKIQRTERGDSAVYLCASSSTSGGADTQYFGPGTRLTVL.